This T cell receptor beta chain was sequenced for a study of monozygotic twins with cystic fibrosis. Across the whole study: Libraries were built from three micrograms of fragmented DNA using about 14 PCR cycles.

Study outcomes and limitations: The repertoire was suggested to be naive-dominated, clonality median around 0.0089.

Sequencing was performed with immunoSEQ multiplex PCR; in TCRdb, only in-frame clones are kept and a portion is missing. The top ten hold roughly 0.15% of the sample, which has under 25,000 clones, 95% to 98% seen once. This CDR3 has 14 residues. Germline V gene lookup returns CDR1 LNHNV and CDR2 YYDKDF (reference sequence). V dropped 6 bases and J dropped 6 bases, with 18 bases sitting between them. Notes on this clone: Its antigen remains unknown.

The chain has TRBV15 and TRBJ2-7, with a weak D call TRBD2 (6 bases). The clonotype originates from a girl between 10 and 17 years old with cystic fibrosis. Sequencing was performed on blood. The CDR3 reads CATRAGLGRGEQYV. In DNA form, the CDR3 reads TGTGCCACCAGAGCAGGGCTCGGGAGAGGCGAGCAGTACGTC.